The source of this TCR beta chain is a study of cytomegalovirus exposure and HLA in healthy donors. V was trimmed by 3 bases and J by 2 bases, leaving 14 bases between them. This CDR3 is 16 amino acids long. Germline values: CDR1 LNHDA, CDR2 SQIVND (reference sequence). The PCR made use of 60 Vbeta and 13 Jbeta primers. The assay was immunoSEQ multiplex PCR, and TCRdb's table has in-frame clones only and misses some. The listing records about 51,000 clones. The donors (healthy individuals) were bone marrow donors. Sequences were obtained from PBMCs. This clonotype was obtained from a female donor in good health and CMV-seronegative. The genes are TRBV19 and TRBJ2-1, with D possibly matching TRBD2 (6 bases). The CDR3 protein is CASSMRAAGTYNEQFF. The CDR3, as DNA: TGTGCCAGTAGTATGAGGGCGGCGGGAACCTACAATGAGCAGTTCTTC.